Below are 5 T cell receptor beta chains sequenced from a single sample in a study of cytomegalovirus exposure and HLA in healthy donors. Primers included in the PCR were 60 Vbeta and 13 Jbeta primers. Profiled with immunoSEQ multiplex PCR; TCRdb holds only in-frame clones, not every one. This table has 130,000 to 150,000 clones, around 80% appearing once. The source material was PBMCs. These receptors all stem from a female donor in good health and CMV-seronegative.

This clone was counted once. This sequence joins TRBV2 and TRBJ1-1, with D unresolved. Germline V lookup: CDR1 SNHLY, CDR2 FYNNEI. Trimming removed 4 bases from V and 6 bases from J, with 12 bases in between. This CDR3 is 13 amino acids long. CDR3 coding DNA: TGTGCCAGCAGTGTAGCGGCAGGCCCTGAAGCTTTCTTT. Translation: CASSVAAGPEAFF.

The count of this clone is one. The sample has other DNA sequences that encode this CDR3 too. The chain recombines TRBV28 with TRBJ2-3; TRBD1 might be the D (6 bases). Per germline, CDR1 MDHEN and CDR2 SYDVKM. Deletions cut 4 bases from V and 7 bases from J, with 9 bases between. The CDR3 totals 12 residues. The DNA of the CDR3 is TGTGCCAGCAGTTGGGGGCACAATACGCAGTATTTT. It translates to CASSWGHNTQYF.

The CDR3 protein is CASSLRGGLTEAFF. Here the CDR3 DNA reads TGTGCCAGCAGCCTCCGGGGGGGGCTCACTGAAGCTTTCTTT. The chain combines TRBV7-3 with TRBJ1-1; possibly TRBD1 for D (6 bases). V lost 5 bases and J lost 4, with 14 bases in between. The CDR3 covers 14 residues. The germline gives CDR1 SGHTA, CDR2 FQGTGA. Using reference TRBV7-3 and TRBJ1-1 for the parts outside the CDR3, the full variable domain is GAGVSQTPSNKVTEKGKYVELRCDPISGHTALYWYRQSLGQGPEFLIYFQGTGAADDSGLPNDRFFAVRPEGSVSTLKIQRTERGDSAVYLCASSLRGGLTEAFFGQGTRLTVV.

This clone came up a few times. DNA for the CDR3: TGTGCCAGTAGTATTTCTAACAGGGGAGGTCAGCCCCAGCATTTT. Translating gives CASSISNRGGQPQHF. This sequence joins TRBV19 and TRBJ1-5, with 7 positions matching TRBD1. Trimming at V came to 3 bases and at J to 6 bases, leaving 8 bases not matched to a gene. The germline gives CDR1 LNHDA, CDR2 SQIVND (reference sequence). This CDR3 contains 15 residues.

The chain combines TRBV7-2 with TRBJ1-2; 9 positions agree with TRBD1. Germline trimming cut 5 bases from V and 3 bases from J; bases unmatched to any gene: 13. Germline loops: CDR1 SGHTA, CDR2 FQGNSA. The CDR3 covers 17 residues. The CDR3 DNA is TGTGCCAGCAGCCGACCCCGGGACAGGGTATTCGACTATGGCTACACCTTC. Its protein is CASSRPRDRVFDYGYTF.